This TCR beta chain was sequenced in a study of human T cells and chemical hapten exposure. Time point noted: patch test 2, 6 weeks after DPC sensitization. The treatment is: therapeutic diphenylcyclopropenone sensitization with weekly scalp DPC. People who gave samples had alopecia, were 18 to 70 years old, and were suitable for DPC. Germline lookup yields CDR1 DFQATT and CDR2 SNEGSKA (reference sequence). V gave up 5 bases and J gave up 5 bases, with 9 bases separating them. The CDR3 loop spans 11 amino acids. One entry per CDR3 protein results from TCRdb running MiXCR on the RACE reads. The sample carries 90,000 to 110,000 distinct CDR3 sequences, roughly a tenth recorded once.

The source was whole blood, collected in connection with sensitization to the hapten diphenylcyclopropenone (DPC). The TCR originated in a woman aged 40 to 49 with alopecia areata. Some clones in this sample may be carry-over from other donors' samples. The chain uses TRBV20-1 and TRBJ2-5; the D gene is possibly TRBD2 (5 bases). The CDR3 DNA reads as TGCAGTGCTTGGCGGAGGGAGACCCAGTACTTC. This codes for CSAWRRETQYF.